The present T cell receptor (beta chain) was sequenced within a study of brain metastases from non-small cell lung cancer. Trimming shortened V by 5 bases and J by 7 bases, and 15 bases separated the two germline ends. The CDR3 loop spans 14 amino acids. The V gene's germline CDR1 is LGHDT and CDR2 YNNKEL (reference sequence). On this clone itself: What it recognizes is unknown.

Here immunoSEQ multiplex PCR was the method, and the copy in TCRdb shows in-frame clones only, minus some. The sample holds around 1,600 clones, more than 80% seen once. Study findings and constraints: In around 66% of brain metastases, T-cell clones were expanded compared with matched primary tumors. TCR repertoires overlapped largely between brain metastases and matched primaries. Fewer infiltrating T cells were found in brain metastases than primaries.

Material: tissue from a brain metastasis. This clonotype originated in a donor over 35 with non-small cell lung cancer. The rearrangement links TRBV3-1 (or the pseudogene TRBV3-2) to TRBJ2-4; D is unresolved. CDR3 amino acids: CASSGEIPINIQYF. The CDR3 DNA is TGTGCCAGCAGCGGAGAGATTCCCATTAACATTCAGTACTTC.